The 22 T cell receptor beta chains listed next were all sequenced from one sample in a study of PD-L1 blockade in urothelial cancer. The assay was immunoSEQ multiplex PCR, and TCRdb's table has in-frame clones only and misses some. The sample contains more than 50,000 clones, over 75% of which appear only once. The specimen was PBMCs, collected around atezolizumab (anti-PD-L1) treatment. The receptors come from a man aged 65 to 85 with urothelial cancer.

This clone turned up a few times. The chain combines TRBV2 with TRBJ2-3; D perhaps matches TRBD2 (6 bases). The CDR3 covers 14 residues. Per germline, CDR1 SNHLY and CDR2 FYNNEI. Trimming took 10 bases from V and 8 from J, leaving 22 bases between them. In DNA, the CDR3 is TGTGCCACCGCAGGCGGGATGGGGTTTGGTACGCAGTATTTT. This sequence encodes CATAGGMGFGTQYF.

This clone appeared a single time. V usage is TRBV15 and J usage is TRBJ2-3, with D unresolved. The germline CDR1 and CDR2 sequences are LNHNV and YYDKDF (reference sequence). With 1 base removed from V and 6 bases from J, the gap between germline ends came to 14 bases. This CDR3 has 15 amino acids. CDR3 sequence: CATSRVGSLADTQYF. The CDR3, as DNA: TGTGCCACCAGCAGAGTTGGTAGTCTTGCGGATACGCAGTATTTT.

The sample holds one count of this clone. J is TRBJ2-3 and V is TRBV6-1; 11 bases match TRBD2. This CDR3 has 16 residues. Germline lookup yields CDR1 MNHNS and CDR2 SASEGT. J gave up 2 bases and V 2 bases, and 3 bases lay outside the gene matches. The chain's CDR3 is CASSESLAGATDTQYF. The CDR3 DNA sequence: TGTGCCAGCAGTGAATCACTAGCGGGGGCCACAGATACGCAGTATTTT.

V and J are TRBV27 and TRBJ1-3; 8 nucleotides line up with TRBD1. Germline values: CDR1 MNHEY, CDR2 SMNVEV (reference sequence). The CDR3 extends over 14 amino acids. V was pared by 5 bases and J by 2 bases, with 2 bases of the junction left unmatched. As DNA, the CDR3 is TGTGCCAGCAGTAAACAGGGGGCTGGAAACACCATATATTTT. Protein product: CASSKQGAGNTIYF.

Written as DNA, the CDR3 is TGTGCCATCAGTGAAGGACAGGGGAAAAGCTATGGCTACACCTTC. This sequence encodes CAISEGQGKSYGYTF. The chain is built from TRBV10-3 and TRBJ1-2; 9 bases agree with TRBD1. The V gene end was trimmed by 3 bases and the J gene end by 4 bases; junction bases not matched to a gene: 6. CDR1 and CDR2 (germline): ENHRY, SYGVKD. The CDR3 length is 15 residues.

This chain connects TRBV4-2 to TRBJ2-2; 13 bases are a match to TRBD2. This CDR3 has 17 amino acids. Trimming took 3 bases from V and 0 from J; bases not matched to a gene: 1. The V gene's germline CDR1 is LGHNA and CDR2 YNFKEQ. CDR3 protein: CASSQTSGRTNTGELFF. CDR3 nucleotide sequence: TGTGCCAGCAGCCAGACTAGCGGGAGGACGAACACCGGGGAGCTGTTTTTT.

This clone has a handful of counts. This chain joins TRBV28 and TRBJ1-4, with D perhaps TRBD1 (5 bases). From germline, CDR1 is MDHEN and CDR2 SYDVKM. This CDR3 comprises 13 residues. The germline V and J ends were trimmed by 2 bases and 6 bases, with 7 bases remaining between them. CDR3 in DNA: TGTGCCAGCAGTTTAGGGGGGGATGAAAAACTGTTTTTT. Translated: CASSLGGDEKLFF.

CDR3 sequence (DNA): TGTGCCAGCAGCCAAGAGAGCGGGAGGGGAGATACGCAGTATTTT. As protein: CASSQESGRGDTQYF. The chain carries TRBV14 and TRBJ2-3, with 10 bases that match TRBD2. The trim removed 0 bases at V and 5 bases at J, leaving 2 bases unmatched. The length of the CDR3 is 15 residues. Germline CDR1 and CDR2: SGHDN and FVKESK.

The rearrangement uses TRBV27 and TRBJ1-5; 8 positions match TRBD1. This CDR3 has 13 residues. V was pared by 6 bases and J by 4 bases, with 2 bases of the junction left unmatched. Germline CDR1 MNHEY, CDR2 SMNVEV (reference sequence). The CDR3 region is CASRDRENQPQHF. CDR3 coding DNA: TGTGCCAGCAGGGACAGGGAGAATCAGCCCCAGCATTTT.

V usage is TRBV27 and J usage is TRBJ1-1; D may be TRBD1 (5 bases). This CDR3 is built from 14 residues. Between the trimmed V and J ends, which lost 5 bases and 3 bases, there was a span of 13 bases. Per germline, CDR1 MNHEY and CDR2 SMNVEV (reference sequence). CDR3 nucleotides: TGTGCCAGCAGTGGATCAGGGTCGGACACTGAAGCTTTCTTT. Translation gives CASSGSGSDTEAFF.

The V gene is TRBV28, the J gene TRBJ1-5, with unresolved D. CDR1 MDHEN and CDR2 SYDVKM come from the germline V gene. Trimming pared 5 bases from V and 3 bases from J, leaving 11 bases between. CDR3 length: 14 residues. CDR3 protein: CASSPVRYNQPQHF. CDR3 nucleotide sequence: TGTGCCAGCAGTCCCGTGCGGTACAATCAGCCCCAGCATTTT.

V usage is TRBV5-1 and J usage is TRBJ2-3; TRBD2 is a possible D gene (5 bases). The CDR3 spans 16 residues. Germline loops: CDR1 SGHRS, CDR2 YFSETQ. Trimming stripped 4 bases from V and 2 bases from J, with 17 bases between. This chain's CDR3 is CASSTQEGDYTDTQYF. In DNA form, the CDR3 reads TGCGCCAGCAGCACACAAGAGGGTGACTACACAGATACGCAGTATTTT.

This sequence joins TRBV25-1 and TRBJ2-3; maybe TRBD2 (6 bases). There are 15 residues in the CDR3. Germline V lookup: CDR1 MGHDK, CDR2 SYGVNS. V lost 3 bases and J lost 1, with 11 bases in between. CDR3 residues: CASSDLTGGTDTQYF. The DNA for the CDR3 is TGTGCCAGCAGTGATCTTACGGGAGGCACAGATACGCAGTATTTT.

The V call is TRBV5-1, the J call TRBJ1-4; possibly TRBD1 for D (5 bases). CDR1 SGHRS and CDR2 YFSETQ come from the germline V gene. The CDR3 has 14 amino acids. With 5 bases removed from V and 4 bases from J, the gap between germline ends came to 12 bases. CDR3 DNA sequence: TGCGCCAGCAGTTCCAGGGTAGATAATGAAAAACTGTTTTTT. This sequence encodes CASSSRVDNEKLFF.

The V gene is TRBV30, the J gene TRBJ1-3, with a possible D match to TRBD1 (5 bases). Trimming took off 3 bases at V and 4 bases at J, with 13 bases between the two ends. CDR1 and CDR2 from the germline V gene are GTSNPN and SVGIG (reference sequence). The CDR3 sequence is 14 residues long. This CDR3 reads CAWSQGGPGNTIYF. CDR3 sequence (DNA): TGTGCCTGGAGCCAGGGAGGGCCGGGAAACACCATATATTTT.

The rearrangement uses TRBV19 and TRBJ2-2; the D is unclear. Looked up from germline, CDR1 is LNHDA and CDR2 is SQIVND (reference sequence). The CDR3 consists of 14 residues. Trimming left V 10 bases short and J 3 bases short, with 15 bases between. CDR3 DNA sequence: TGTGCCACCCGACCGGGTTTGTACACCGGGGAGCTGTTTTTT. As protein: CATRPGLYTGELFF. The full variable domain, completed using reference TRBV19 and TRBJ2-2, is DGGITQSPKYLFRKEGQNVTLSCEQNLNHDAMYWYRQDPGQGLRLIYYSQIVNDFQKGDIAEGYSVSREKKESFPLTVTSAQKNPTAFYLCATRPGLYTGELFFGEGSRLTVL.

This sequence joins TRBV6-4 and TRBJ2-7, with 11 positions matching TRBD2. The germline V gene has CDR1 MRHNA and CDR2 SNTAGT. With 7 bases clipped from V and 4 bases from J, the junction kept 12 bases outside the gene matches. This CDR3 has 16 residues. The CDR3 sequence is CASKPTSGRVIYEQYF. DNA of the CDR3: TGTGCCAGCAAACCAACTAGCGGGAGAGTCATATACGAGCAGTACTTC.

V and J are TRBV6-1 and TRBJ1-4, with a weak D call TRBD1 (6 bases). Trimming pared 2 bases from V and 4 bases from J, leaving 11 bases between. CDR1 is MNHNS and CDR2 is SASEGT in the germline V gene. CDR3 length: 15 residues. The CDR3 protein is CASSETGQYNEKLFF. The CDR3 DNA reads TGTGCCAGCAGTGAAACTGGACAGTATAATGAAAAACTGTTTTTT.

This clone showed up just a few times. The chain combines TRBV6-1 with TRBJ2-4, with D perhaps matching TRBD1 (6 bases). Deletions cut 6 bases from V and 6 bases from J, with 15 bases between. Germline V gene data show CDR1 as MNHNS and CDR2 as SASEGT. The CDR3 is made up of 14 amino acids. The DNA of the CDR3 is TGTGCCAGCAGGGGGACATTTGAGGGAAACATTCAGTACTTC. It specifies CASRGTFEGNIQYF.

This chain joins TRBV5-1 and TRBJ2-5; TRBD1 aligns across 8 bases. The germline CDR1 and CDR2 sequences are SGHRS and YFSETQ. After removal of 3 bases from V and 4 bases from J, the junction contained 8 bases not matched to a gene. This CDR3 has 15 amino acids. In DNA form, the CDR3 reads TGCGCCAGCAGCTCCGGGACAGGAATCGGAGAGACCCAGTACTTC. Amino acid sequence: CASSSGTGIGETQYF.

V gene TRBV6-1 combines with J gene TRBJ1-3, with D hard to call. Germline-derived CDR1 and CDR2 are MNHNS and SASEGT. CDR3 length equals 12 residues. V was cut by 8 bases and J by 0 bases, with 5 bases left in between. CDR3 loop: CASASSGNTIYF. The CDR3 DNA is TGTGCCAGCGCGAGCTCTGGAAACACCATATATTTT.

This clone is a singleton in its sample. The rearrangement uses TRBV30 and TRBJ1-1; D ambiguous. The germline V gene encodes CDR1 GTSNPN and CDR2 SVGIG (reference sequence). The V gene lost 6 bases and the J gene lost 0 bases, with 11 bases spanning the gap. The CDR3 sequence is 13 residues long. The CDR3, as DNA: TGTGCCTGTTCTGACTCCATGAACACTGAAGCTTTCTTT. Residues: CACSDSMNTEAFF.